The 17 T cell receptor beta chains presented below share a single source sample, sequenced in a study of cytomegalovirus exposure and HLA in healthy donors. The PCR employed 60 Vbeta primers together with 13 Jbeta primers. Here immunoSEQ multiplex PCR was the method, and the copy in TCRdb shows in-frame clones only, minus some. The table records 120,000 or so clones, approximately 80% of them present only once. Material for sequencing was PBMCs. The source is a young man in good health and CMV-seronegative.

The chain is built from TRBV19 and TRBJ1-2; D call uncertain. The CDR3 covers 13 residues. The germline CDR1 and CDR2 sequences are LNHDA and SQIVND (reference sequence). Trimming removed 8 bases at V and 4 bases at J, with 14 bases between. CDR3 loop: CASSPAASYGYTF. The DNA for the CDR3 is TGTGCCAGTTCTCCGGCGGCTAGCTATGGCTACACCTTC.

The chain carries TRBV7-9 and TRBJ2-1, with a tentative D call TRBD2 (5 bases). Trimming removed 4 bases from V and 0 bases from J, with 10 bases in between. CDR3 length equals 15 residues. Germline CDR1 SEHNR, CDR2 FQNEAQ (reference sequence). CDR3 amino acids: CASSWSGFSYNEQFF. The DNA for the CDR3 is TGTGCCAGCAGCTGGAGCGGATTCTCCTACAATGAGCAGTTCTTC.

This sequence joins TRBV27 and TRBJ1-1, with a tentative D call TRBD1 (5 bases). This CDR3 comprises 16 residues. Germline CDR1 and CDR2: MNHEY and SMNVEV (reference sequence). Trimming shortened V by 1 base and J by 0 bases, and 12 bases separated the two germline ends. CDR3 residues: CASSLYRRNMNTEAFF. DNA for the CDR3: TGTGCCAGCAGTTTATACAGGCGAAACATGAACACTGAAGCTTTCTTT.

CDR3: CASSLVAGGPYEQYF. The DNA of the CDR3 is TGTGCCAGCAGCTTAGTGGCGGGAGGGCCCTACGAGCAGTACTTC. The chain combines TRBV11-3 with TRBJ2-7; 9 bases map to TRBD2. This CDR3 has 15 residues. The J segment lost 2 bases and the V segment lost 1 base, leaving 3 bases of the junction unmatched. Germline loops: CDR1 SGHNT, CDR2 YENEEA. Full variable domain (missing parts from reference TRBV11-3 and TRBJ2-7): EAGVVQSPRYKIIEKKQPVAFWCNPISGHNTLYWYLQNLGQGPELLIRYENEEAVDDSQLPKDRFSAERLKGVDSTLKIQPAELGDSAVYLCASSLVAGGPYEQYFGPGTRLTVT.

The chain uses TRBV7-8 and TRBJ2-3; tentatively, D is TRBD2 (6 bases). Germline values: CDR1 SGHVS, CDR2 FQNEAQ. V lost 3 bases and J lost 3, with 10 bases in between. This CDR3 comprises 14 residues. CDR3 bases: TGTGCCAGCAGCTTTGGACTAAGTACAGATACGCAGTATTTT. Translation: CASSFGLSTDTQYF.

The V and J genes are TRBV7-6 and TRBJ2-7; 8 bases map to TRBD1. The CDR3 loop spans 14 amino acids. CDR1 and CDR2 (germline): SGHVS, FNYEAQ. V shed 6 bases, J shed 7 bases, and the junction held 11 bases outside the gene matches. CDR3 nucleotides: TGTGCCAGCAGTTTAAGGACAGGGACCTTTGAGCAGTACTTC. Translated, it gives CASSLRTGTFEQYF.

The chain is built from TRBV11-2 and TRBJ2-1, with 10 positions matching TRBD1. Germline CDR1 is SGHAT and CDR2 is FQNNGV. This CDR3 has 17 residues. V shed 2 bases, J shed 8 bases, and the junction held 12 bases outside the gene matches. The CDR3 nucleotides read TGTGCCAGCAGCTTAAGGGGTTGGGGACAGGGGCCGGATGAGCAGTTCTTC. This sequence encodes CASSLRGWGQGPDEQFF. The complete variable domain, with remaining parts taken from reference TRBV11-2 and TRBJ2-1, reads EAGVAQSPRYKIIEKRQSVAFWCNPISGHATLYWYQQILGQGPKLLIQFQNNGVVDDSQLPKDRFSAERLKGVDSTLKIQPAKLEDSAVYLCASSLRGWGQGPDEQFFGPGTRLTVL.

This sequence joins TRBV30 and TRBJ2-3; no firm D call. V lost 1 base to trimming and J lost 2 bases, with 4 bases between them. The CDR3 totals 12 residues. In germline, CDR1 is GTSNPN, CDR2 SVGIG (reference sequence). The CDR3 is CAWSASTDTQYF. CDR3 DNA: TGTGCCTGGAGTGCTTCCACAGATACGCAGTATTTT.

V is TRBV19 and J is TRBJ1-5, with 10 bases fitting TRBD1. V lost 3 bases and J lost 4; bases outside the gene matches: 3. Germline V gene sequence: CDR1 LNHDA, CDR2 SQIVND (reference sequence). The CDR3 contains 15 residues. The CDR3 loop is CASSMTGGANQPQHF. In DNA, the CDR3 is TGTGCCAGTAGTATGACAGGGGGCGCGAATCAGCCCCAGCATTTT. The full variable domain, rest sourced from reference TRBV19 and TRBJ1-5, is DGGITQSPKYLFRKEGQNVTLSCEQNLNHDAMYWYRQDPGQGLRLIYYSQIVNDFQKGDIAEGYSVSREKKESFPLTVTSAQKNPTAFYLCASSMTGGANQPQHFGDGTRLSIL.

This chain links TRBV19 with TRBJ1-5; D is undetermined. CDR1 is LNHDA and CDR2 is SQIVND in the germline V gene (reference sequence). Between the trimmed V and J ends, which lost 3 bases and 6 bases, there was a span of 9 bases. The CDR3 has 13 residues. In DNA form, the CDR3 reads TGTGCCAGTAGTATGAGGAGGAGTCAGCCCCAGCATTTT. Translating gives CASSMRRSQPQHF.

V and J are TRBV6-1 and TRBJ2-3; 12 positions match TRBD2. Germline CDR1 and CDR2: MNHNS and SASEGT. V trimming: 2 bases; J trimming: 5 bases; junction bases outside the gene matches: 2. The CDR3 loop spans 15 amino acids. The CDR3 sequence: CASSERTSGKDTQYF. CDR3 sequence (DNA): TGTGCCAGCAGTGAACGGACTAGCGGGAAAGATACGCAGTATTTT.

This clone occurred a few times. The chain uses TRBV7-9 and TRBJ2-1, with 9 nucleotides matching TRBD2. The trim removed 5 bases at V and 5 bases at J, leaving 13 bases unmatched. This CDR3 contains 17 residues. Germline assignment: CDR1 SEHNR and CDR2 FQNEAQ (reference sequence). CDR3 region: CASSPPWYASGNNEQFF. The CDR3 bases are TGTGCCAGCAGCCCCCCCTGGTACGCTAGCGGGAACAATGAGCAGTTCTTC.

The chain uses TRBV30 and TRBJ2-5; 7 positions agree with TRBD1. CDR3 length: 13 residues. Germline-derived CDR1 and CDR2 are GTSNPN and SVGIG (reference sequence). The V segment lost 3 bases and the J segment 5 bases; nucleotides outside the gene matches: 6. CDR3 residues: CAWSPGQWETQYF. The CDR3 DNA sequence: TGTGCCTGGAGCCCGGGACAGTGGGAGACCCAGTACTTC.

Only a few counts were recorded for this clone. CDR3 coding DNA: TGTGCCAGCAGTGCCGGGACTAGCGAATCCTACGAGCAGTACTTC. This codes for CASSAGTSESYEQYF. This chain joins TRBV6-1 and TRBJ2-7; 10 nucleotides line up with TRBD2. V shed 4 bases, J shed 1 base, and the junction held 4 bases outside the gene matches. Germline V gene lookup returns CDR1 MNHNS and CDR2 SASEGT. The CDR3 is 15 amino acids.

V gene TRBV2 combines with J gene TRBJ2-7; 8 positions agree with TRBD1. Germline CDR1 and CDR2: SNHLY and FYNNEI. The J segment lost 2 bases and the V segment lost 2 bases, leaving 5 bases of the junction unmatched. The CDR3 extends over 15 amino acids. CDR3 bases: TGTGCCAGCAGTGAAAATTCGGGACAGGCCTACGAGCAGTACTTC. This sequence encodes CASSENSGQAYEQYF.

V is TRBV6-5 and J is TRBJ2-7; a weak D match, TRBD1 (6 bases). The V end lost 6 bases, the J end lost 0 bases, and 15 bases lay between the germline ends. In germline, CDR1 is MNHEY, CDR2 SVGAGI. This CDR3 region has 15 residues. The CDR3 region has the DNA TGTGCCAGCAGCGAGGTCCAGGGGAGCTCCTACGAGCAGTACTTC. Its translation is CASSEVQGSSYEQYF.

The V call is TRBV12-5, the J call TRBJ2-1; 9 bases are a match to TRBD1. The CDR3 runs 16 residues. CDR1 and CDR2 (germline): LGHNT, FRNRAP. V shed 5 bases, J shed 9 bases, and the junction held 14 bases outside the gene matches. Here the CDR3 DNA reads TGTGCTAGTGGTCTCTACCTTGACAGGGGGGGGAGTGAGCAGTTCTTC. Translated: CASGLYLDRGGSEQFF.